This TCR beta chain was recorded in a study of shared T cell receptors in the human thymus. Sequencing was performed with immunoSEQ multiplex PCR; in TCRdb, only in-frame clones are kept and a portion is missing. The table shows some 720,000 clones, with 70% to 90% occurring only once. Looked up from germline, CDR1 is WNHNN and CDR2 is SYGVQD (reference sequence). The CDR3 loop spans 13 amino acids. The V end lost 4 bases, the J end lost 0 bases, and 7 bases lay between the germline ends. These data are also associated with another study on human thymus T cells. From that study: From resections taken during corrective heart surgery, the thymus tissue was obtained. Among unrelated individuals, related research reported thymic repertoires that overlapped highly.

This chain joins TRBV10-1 and TRBJ2-7; the D gene is possibly TRBD2 (5 bases). The origin of this receptor is a boy in the first two years of life with a congenital heart defect. Sequenced sample: thymocytes. CDR3 sequence reads: CASSARDSYEQYF. The CDR3 region has the DNA TGCGCCAGCAGTGCCCGGGACTCCTACGAGCAGTACTTC.